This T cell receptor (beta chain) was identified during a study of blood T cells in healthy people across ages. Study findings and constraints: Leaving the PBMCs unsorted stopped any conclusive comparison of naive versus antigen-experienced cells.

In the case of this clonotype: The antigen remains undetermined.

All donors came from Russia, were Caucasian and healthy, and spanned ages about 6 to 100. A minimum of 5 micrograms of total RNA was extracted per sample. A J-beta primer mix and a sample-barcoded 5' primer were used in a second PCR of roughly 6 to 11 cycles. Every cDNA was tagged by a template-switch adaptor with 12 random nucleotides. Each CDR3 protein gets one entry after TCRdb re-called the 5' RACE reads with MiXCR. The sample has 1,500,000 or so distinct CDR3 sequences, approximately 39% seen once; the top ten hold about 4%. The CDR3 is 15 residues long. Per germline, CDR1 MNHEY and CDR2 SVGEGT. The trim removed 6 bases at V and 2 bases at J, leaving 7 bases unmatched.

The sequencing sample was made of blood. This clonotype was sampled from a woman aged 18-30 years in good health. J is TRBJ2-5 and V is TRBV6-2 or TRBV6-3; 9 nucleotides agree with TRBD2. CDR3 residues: CASRPLAGPQETQYF. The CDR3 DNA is TGTGCCAGCAGACCCCTAGCGGGACCGCAAGAGACCCAGTACTTC.